This T cell receptor (beta chain) was found in a study of T cells in Graves' hyperthyroidism and ophthalmopathy. The germline V gene encodes CDR1 SGHRS and CDR2 YFSETQ. Trimming took off 9 bases at V and 4 bases at J, with 13 bases between the two ends. This CDR3 spans 13 amino acids. Amplified TCR beta CDR3 regions derived from RNA transcripts. A first-round RT-PCR of the TCR CDR3 used the HTBI primer set. TCRdb re-called the multiplex PCR reads through MiXCR, storing one row per CDR3 protein. This sample carries 400,000 or so distinct CDR3 sequences, approximately 15% of them seen once, and the ten largest clones take less than 20%. Criteria for exclusion of patients were uncontrolled infection, other autoimmune disease, pregnancy or lactation. This clonotype showed up many times.

J is TRBJ2-2 and V is TRBV5-1, with D hard to call. This TCR came from a woman aged 30 to 39 with Graves' ophthalmopathy. The specimen was blood. In nucleotides, the CDR3 is TGCGCCACCCGGCGCAGCCTCACCGGGGAGCTGTTTTTT. It specifies CATRRSLTGELFF.